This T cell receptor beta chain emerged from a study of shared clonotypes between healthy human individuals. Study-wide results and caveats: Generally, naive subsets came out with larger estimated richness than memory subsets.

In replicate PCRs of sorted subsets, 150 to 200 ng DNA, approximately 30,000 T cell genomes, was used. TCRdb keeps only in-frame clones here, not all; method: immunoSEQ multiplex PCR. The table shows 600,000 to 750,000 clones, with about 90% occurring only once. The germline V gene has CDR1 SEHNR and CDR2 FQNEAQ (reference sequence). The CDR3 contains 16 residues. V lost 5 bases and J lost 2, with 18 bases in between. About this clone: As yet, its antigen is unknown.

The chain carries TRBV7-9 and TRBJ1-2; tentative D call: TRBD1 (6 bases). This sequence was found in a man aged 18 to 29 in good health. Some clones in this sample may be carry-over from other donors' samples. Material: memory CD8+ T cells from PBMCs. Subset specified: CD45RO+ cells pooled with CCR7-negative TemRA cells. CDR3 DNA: TGTGCCAGCAGCCGGGCCCCACAGGGTTTAAACTATGGCTACACCTTC. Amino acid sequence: CASSRAPQGLNYGYTF.